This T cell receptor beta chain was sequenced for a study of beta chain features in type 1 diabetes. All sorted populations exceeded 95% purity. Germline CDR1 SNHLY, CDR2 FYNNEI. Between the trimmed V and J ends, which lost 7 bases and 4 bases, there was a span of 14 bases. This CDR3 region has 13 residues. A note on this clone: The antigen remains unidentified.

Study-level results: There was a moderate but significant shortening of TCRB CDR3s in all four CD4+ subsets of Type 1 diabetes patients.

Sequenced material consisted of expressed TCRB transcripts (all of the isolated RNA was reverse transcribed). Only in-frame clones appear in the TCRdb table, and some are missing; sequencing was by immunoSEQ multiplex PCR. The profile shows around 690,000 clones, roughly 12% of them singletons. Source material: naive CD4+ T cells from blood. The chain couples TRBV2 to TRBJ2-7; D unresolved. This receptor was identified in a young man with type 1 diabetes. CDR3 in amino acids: CASKGKATYEQYF. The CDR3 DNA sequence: TGTGCCAGCAAGGGAAAGGCTACTTACGAGCAGTACTTC.